This T cell receptor (beta chain) was recorded in a study of OX40 agonist ivuxolimab in advanced cancers. Study overall: Ivuxolimab is a fully human IgG2 antibody that activates OX40 (CD134).

Per the germline V gene, CDR1 is LGHNA and CDR2 is YNFKEQ. The CDR3 is 14 amino acids. The V gene lost 1 base and the J gene lost 1 base, with 8 bases spanning the gap. The table came from immunoSEQ multiplex PCR; TCRdb's copy has only in-frame clones and leaves some out. The table records 50,000 to 70,000 clones, around 80% of them present only once. Sample: CD4+ or CD8+ T cells sorted from blood, taken in a trial of the OX40 agonist ivuxolimab. This receptor was obtained from an adult with an advanced solid tumor such as melanoma, head and neck, liver or kidney cancer. The V gene is TRBV4-2, the J gene TRBJ2-7; no clear D gene. The CDR3 region is CASSQGRNSYEQYF. CDR3 coding DNA: TGTGCCAGCAGCCAAGGGCGGAATTCCTACGAGCAGTACTTC.